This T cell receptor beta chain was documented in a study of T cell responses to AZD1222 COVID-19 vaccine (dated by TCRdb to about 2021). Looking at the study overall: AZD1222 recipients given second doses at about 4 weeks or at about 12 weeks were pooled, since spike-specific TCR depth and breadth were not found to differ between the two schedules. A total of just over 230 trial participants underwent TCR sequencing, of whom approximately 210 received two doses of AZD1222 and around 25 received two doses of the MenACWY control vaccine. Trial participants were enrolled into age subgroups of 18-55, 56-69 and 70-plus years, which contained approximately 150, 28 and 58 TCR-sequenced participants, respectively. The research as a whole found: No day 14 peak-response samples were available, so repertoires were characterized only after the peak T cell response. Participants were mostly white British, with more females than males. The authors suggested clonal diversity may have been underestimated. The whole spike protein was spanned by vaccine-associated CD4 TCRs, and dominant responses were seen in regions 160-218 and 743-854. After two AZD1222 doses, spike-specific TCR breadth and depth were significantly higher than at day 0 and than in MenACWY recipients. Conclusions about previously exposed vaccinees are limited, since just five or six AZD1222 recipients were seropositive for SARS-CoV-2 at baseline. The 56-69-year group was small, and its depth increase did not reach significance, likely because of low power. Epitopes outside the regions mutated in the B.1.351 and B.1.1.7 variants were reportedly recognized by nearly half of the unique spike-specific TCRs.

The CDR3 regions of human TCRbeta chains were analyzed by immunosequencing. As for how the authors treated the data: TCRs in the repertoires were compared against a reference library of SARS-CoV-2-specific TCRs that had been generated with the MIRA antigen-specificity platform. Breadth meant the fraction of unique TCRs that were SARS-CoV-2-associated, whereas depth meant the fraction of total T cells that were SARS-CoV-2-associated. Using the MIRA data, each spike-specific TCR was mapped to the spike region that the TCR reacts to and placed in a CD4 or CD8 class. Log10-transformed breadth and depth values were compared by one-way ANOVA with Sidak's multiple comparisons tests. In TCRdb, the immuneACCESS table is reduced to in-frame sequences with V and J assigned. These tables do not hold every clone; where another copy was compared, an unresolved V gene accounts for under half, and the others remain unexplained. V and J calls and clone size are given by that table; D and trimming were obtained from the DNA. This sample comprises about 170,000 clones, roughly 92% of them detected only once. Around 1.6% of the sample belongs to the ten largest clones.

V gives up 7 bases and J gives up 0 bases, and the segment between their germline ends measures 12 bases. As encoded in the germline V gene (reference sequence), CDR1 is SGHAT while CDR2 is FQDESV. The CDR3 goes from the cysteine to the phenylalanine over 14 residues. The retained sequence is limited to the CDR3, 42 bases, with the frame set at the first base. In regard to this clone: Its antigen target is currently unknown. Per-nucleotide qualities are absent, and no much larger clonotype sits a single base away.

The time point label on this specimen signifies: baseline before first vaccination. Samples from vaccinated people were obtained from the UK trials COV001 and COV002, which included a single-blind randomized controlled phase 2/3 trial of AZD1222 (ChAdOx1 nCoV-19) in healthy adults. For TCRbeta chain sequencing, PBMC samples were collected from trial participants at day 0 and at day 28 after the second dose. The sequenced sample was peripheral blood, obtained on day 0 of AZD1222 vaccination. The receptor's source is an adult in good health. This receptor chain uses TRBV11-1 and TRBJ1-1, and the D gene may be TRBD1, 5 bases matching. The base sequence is TGTGCCAGCACCCGACAGCGGCTGAACACTGAAGCTTTCTTT. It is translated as CASTRQRLNTEAFF.